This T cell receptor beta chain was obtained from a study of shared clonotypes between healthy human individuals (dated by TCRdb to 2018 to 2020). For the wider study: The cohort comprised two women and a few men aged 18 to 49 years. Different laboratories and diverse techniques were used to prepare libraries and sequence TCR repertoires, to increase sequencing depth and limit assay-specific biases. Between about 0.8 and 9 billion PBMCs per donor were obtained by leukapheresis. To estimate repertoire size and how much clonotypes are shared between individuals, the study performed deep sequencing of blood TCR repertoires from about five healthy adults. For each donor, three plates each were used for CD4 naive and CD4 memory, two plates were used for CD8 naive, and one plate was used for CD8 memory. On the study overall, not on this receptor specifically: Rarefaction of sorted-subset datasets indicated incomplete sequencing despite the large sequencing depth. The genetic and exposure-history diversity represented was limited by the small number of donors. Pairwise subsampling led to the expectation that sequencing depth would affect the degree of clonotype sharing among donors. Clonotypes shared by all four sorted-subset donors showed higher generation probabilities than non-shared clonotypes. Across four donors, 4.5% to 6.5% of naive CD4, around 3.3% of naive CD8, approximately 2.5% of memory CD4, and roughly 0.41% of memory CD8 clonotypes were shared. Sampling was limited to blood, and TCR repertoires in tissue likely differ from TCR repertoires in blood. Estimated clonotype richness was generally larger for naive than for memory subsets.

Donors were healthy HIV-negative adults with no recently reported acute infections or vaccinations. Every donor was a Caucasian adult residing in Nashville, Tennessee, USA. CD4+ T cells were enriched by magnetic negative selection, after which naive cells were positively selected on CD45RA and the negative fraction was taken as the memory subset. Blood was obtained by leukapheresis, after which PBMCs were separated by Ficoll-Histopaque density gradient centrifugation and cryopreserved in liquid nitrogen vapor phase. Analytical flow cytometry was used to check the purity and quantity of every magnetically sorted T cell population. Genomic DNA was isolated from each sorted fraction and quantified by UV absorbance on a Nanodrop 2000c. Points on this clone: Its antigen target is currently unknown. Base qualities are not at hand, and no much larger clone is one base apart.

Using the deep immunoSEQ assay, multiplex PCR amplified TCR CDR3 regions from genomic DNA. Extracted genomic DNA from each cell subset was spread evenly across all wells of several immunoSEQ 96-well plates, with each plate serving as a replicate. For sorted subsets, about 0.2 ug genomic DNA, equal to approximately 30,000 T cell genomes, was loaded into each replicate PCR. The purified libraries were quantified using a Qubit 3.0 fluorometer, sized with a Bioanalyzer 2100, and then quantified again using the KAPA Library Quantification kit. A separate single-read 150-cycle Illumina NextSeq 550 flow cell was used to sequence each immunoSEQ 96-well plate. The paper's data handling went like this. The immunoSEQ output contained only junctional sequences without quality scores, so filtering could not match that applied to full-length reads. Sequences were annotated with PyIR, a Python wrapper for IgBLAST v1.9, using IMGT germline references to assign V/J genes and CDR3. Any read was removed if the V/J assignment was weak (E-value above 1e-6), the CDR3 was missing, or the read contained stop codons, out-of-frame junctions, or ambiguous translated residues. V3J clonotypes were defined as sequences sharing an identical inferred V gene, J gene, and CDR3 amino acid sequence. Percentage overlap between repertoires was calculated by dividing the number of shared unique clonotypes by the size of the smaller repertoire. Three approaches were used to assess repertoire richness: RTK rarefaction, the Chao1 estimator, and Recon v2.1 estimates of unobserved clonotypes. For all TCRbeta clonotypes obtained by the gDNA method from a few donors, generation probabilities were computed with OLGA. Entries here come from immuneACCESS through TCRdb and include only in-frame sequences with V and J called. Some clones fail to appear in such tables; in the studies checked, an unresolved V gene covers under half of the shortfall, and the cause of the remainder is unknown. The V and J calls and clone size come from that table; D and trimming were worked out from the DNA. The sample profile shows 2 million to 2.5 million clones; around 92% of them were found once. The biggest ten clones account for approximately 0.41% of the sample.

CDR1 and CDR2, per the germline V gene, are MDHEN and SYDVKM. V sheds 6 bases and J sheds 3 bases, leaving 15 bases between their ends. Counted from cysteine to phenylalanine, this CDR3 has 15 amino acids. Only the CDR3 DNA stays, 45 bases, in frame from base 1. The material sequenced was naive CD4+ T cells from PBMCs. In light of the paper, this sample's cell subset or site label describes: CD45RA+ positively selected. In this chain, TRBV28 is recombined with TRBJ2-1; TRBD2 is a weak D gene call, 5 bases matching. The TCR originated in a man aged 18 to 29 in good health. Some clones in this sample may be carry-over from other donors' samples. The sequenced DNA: TGTGCCAGCAGCCTCCCTGGAAGCGGCTACAATGAGCAGTTCTTC. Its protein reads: CASSLPGSGYNEQFF. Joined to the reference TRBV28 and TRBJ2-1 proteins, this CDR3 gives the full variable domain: DVKVTQSSRYLVKRTGEKVFLECVQDMDHENMFWYRQDPGLGLRLIYFSYDVKMKEKGDIPEGYSVSREKKERFSLILESASTNQTSMYLCASSLPGSGYNEQFFGPGTRLTVL.